Shown below are 4 T cell receptor beta chains from a single sample sequenced in a study of blood T cell repertoires in COVID-19. Profiling relied on immunoSEQ multiplex PCR, and the TCRdb table lists in-frame clones only, not all of them. The table records about 58,000 clones, around 79% of them present only once. The sample comprised peripheral blood. The receptors derive from a human donor in a cohort sampled during active COVID-19.

This rearrangement joins TRBV7-9 to TRBJ2-7; no reliable D call. Germline values: CDR1 SEHNR, CDR2 FQNEAQ (reference sequence). CDR3 length: 18 residues. V was pared by 5 bases and J by 0 bases, with 23 bases between. The CDR3 coding sequence is TGTGCCAGCAGCAATAGCCTAGGTACGGAGATGAGCTCCTACGAGCAGTACTTC. The encoded protein is CASSNSLGTEMSSYEQYF. Using reference TRBV7-9 and TRBJ2-7 for the parts outside the CDR3, the full variable domain is DTGVSQNPRHKITKRGQNVTFRCDPISEHNRLYWYRQTLGQGPEFLTYFQNEAQLEKSRLLSDRFSAERPKGSFSTLEIQRTEQGDSAMYLCASSNSLGTEMSSYEQYFGPGTRLTVT.

The V gene is TRBV24-1, the J gene TRBJ1-2; 10 bases align to TRBD1. This CDR3 is built from 13 residues. Germline CDR1 KGHDR, CDR2 SFDVKD. J lost 8 bases, V lost 5 bases, and 4 bases had no gene match. The CDR3 coding sequence is TGTGCCACCAGTGGGGACAGGGGTCGGGGCTACACCTTC. Translation: CATSGDRGRGYTF.

Only a few counts were recorded for this clone. The chain recombines TRBV27 with TRBJ2-7; 7 bases are shared with TRBD2. J was trimmed by 3 bases and V by 5 bases; bases with no gene match: 4. The germline V gene encodes CDR1 MNHEY and CDR2 SMNVEV (reference sequence). The CDR3 is 13 amino acids. This CDR3 is CASSRGRFYEQYF. The CDR3 coding sequence is TGTGCCAGCAGTCGCGGGAGATTCTACGAGCAGTACTTC.

The chain is built from TRBV28 and TRBJ2-1; 7 bases map to TRBD1. The V gene's germline CDR1 is MDHEN and CDR2 SYDVKM. Trimming took 7 bases from V and 0 from J; bases not matched to a gene: 6. This CDR3 has 15 residues. CDR3 DNA sequence: TGTGCCAGCACCGAGACAGGGAGCTCCTACAATGAGCAGTTCTTC. Translation gives CASTETGSSYNEQFF.